This T cell receptor beta chain was recorded in a study of blood T cell repertoires in COVID-19. Overall study: Recovered participants had two consecutive negative NP/OP PCR tests, healthcare professional clearance, or symptom resolution. Samples taken during acute and convalescent COVID-19 were collected in the United States, Italy and Spain.

Data came from immunoSEQ multiplex PCR; TCRdb stores just in-frame clones and leaves some out. This sample has 200,000 to 250,000 clones, with 86% found just once. Germline loops: CDR1 SNHLY, CDR2 FYNNEI. The CDR3 has 11 amino acids. Trimming took off 8 bases at V and 8 bases at J, with 10 bases between the two ends. In this sample, this clone turned up a few times. Clinical history as reported by participants underpinned cohort assignment. The genes are TRBV2 and TRBJ1-3, with a possible D match to TRBD1 (5 bases). The receptor's source is a woman aged 45-65 years in a cohort exposed to, infected with or recovered from COVID-19 (not recorded which). Sample: PBMCs or T cells enriched from blood (not recorded which). This chain's CDR3 is CASGGDDTIYF. Here the CDR3 DNA reads TGTGCCAGCGGAGGGGACGACACCATATATTTT.